The rows below give T cell receptor beta chains drawn from one sample of a study of beta chain features in type 1 diabetes. The table came from immunoSEQ multiplex PCR; TCRdb's copy has only in-frame clones and leaves some out. The table records 250,000 or so clones, over 20% of them present only once. Specimen: naive CD4+ T cells from blood. Receptor source: a woman aged 40 to 49 with type 1 diabetes. The CDR3 runs from the conserved cysteine through the conserved F or W. A D gene is named only where the DNA matches it firmly. Size values are once, few and many counts, or a class for expanded clones, and some rows have none.

D: .
J: TRBJ2-1
V: TRBV5-1
size: .
length: 15
CDR3: CASSLGLSPPNEQFF
DNA: TGCGCCAGCAGCTTGGGCCTATCACCGCCGAATGAGCAGTTCTTC

D: TRBD1
J: TRBJ2-7
V: TRBV4-1
size: .
length: 13
CDR3: CASSRDRSYEQYF
DNA: TGCGCCAGCAGCCGGGACAGGTCCTACGAGCAGTACTTC

D: .
J: TRBJ2-1
V: TRBV12-5
size: few
length: 18
CDR3: CASGLVLASDGQYNEQFF
DNA: TGTGCTAGTGGTTTGGTACTGGCTAGCGATGGCCAGTACAATGAGCAGTTCTTC

D: .
J: TRBJ1-5
V: TRBV30
size: few
length: 14
CDR3: CAWSATEINQPQHF
DNA: TGTGCCTGGAGTGCGACAGAAATCAATCAGCCCCAGCATTTT

D: .
J: TRBJ1-1
V: TRBV30
size: .
length: 13
CDR3: CAWKGQPGTEAFF
DNA: TGTGCCTGGAAGGGGCAGCCGGGCACTGAAGCTTTCTTT

D: .
J: TRBJ1-2
V: TRBV18
size: few
length: 14
CDR3: CASSPPGQGGGYTF
DNA: TGTGCCAGCTCACCACCGGGGCAGGGAGGAGGCTACACCTTC

D: .
J: TRBJ2-5
V: TRBV15
size: .
length: 14
CDR3: CATSRDRDKETQYF
DNA: TGTGCCACCAGCAGAGATCGGGATAAAGAGACCCAGTACTTC

D: TRBD2
J: TRBJ2-5
V: TRBV5-4
size: few
length: 15
CDR3: CASSPRLAGEETQYF
DNA: TGTGCCAGCAGCCCTCGTCTAGCGGGGGAAGAGACCCAGTACTTC

D: TRBD1
J: TRBJ2-5
V: TRBV9
size: once
length: 14
CDR3: CASSVWDSQETQYF
DNA: TGTGCCAGCAGCGTTTGGGACAGCCAAGAGACCCAGTACTTC

D: .
J: TRBJ2-7
V: TRBV10-3
size: .
length: 15
CDR3: CAISERAFTSYEQYF
DNA: TGTGCCATCAGTGAGAGAGCTTTTACCTCCTACGAGCAGTACTTC

D: .
J: TRBJ1-3
V: TRBV7-2
size: few
length: 17
CDR3: CASSLGRGGPSGNTIYF
DNA: TGTGCCAGCAGCTTAGGGCGGGGGGGTCCCTCTGGAAACACCATATATTTT

D: .
J: TRBJ2-3
V: TRBV5-1
size: few
length: 15
CDR3: CASSLGSTSTDTQYF
DNA: TGCGCCAGCAGCTTGGGCTCGACTAGCACAGATACGCAGTATTTT

D: TRBD1
J: TRBJ2-3
V: TRBV7-9
size: .
length: 14
CDR3: CATSRTGVLDTQYF
DNA: TGTGCCACCTCCCGGACAGGGGTTCTAGATACGCAGTATTTT

D: .
J: TRBJ2-1
V: TRBV29-1
size: .
length: 12
CDR3: CSVEEPYGRQFF
DNA: TGCAGCGTTGAAGAACCCTACGGTAGGCAGTTCTTC

D: .
J: TRBJ1-1
V: TRBV5-4
size: few
length: 13
CDR3: CASSFSSGTEAFF
DNA: TGTGCCAGCAGCTTCTCATCGGGCACTGAAGCTTTCTTT

D: TRBD2
J: TRBJ2-1
V: TRBV5-4
size: few
length: 17
CDR3: CASSFDVGLAGFNEQFF
DNA: TGTGCCAGCAGCTTCGATGTCGGGCTAGCGGGTTTCAATGAGCAGTTCTTC

D: TRBD1
J: TRBJ2-5
V: TRBV6-6
size: few
length: 12
CDR3: CASNTGAGTQYF
DNA: TGTGCCAGCAACACAGGGGCTGGGACCCAGTACTTC

D: .
J: TRBJ2-7
V: TRBV6-6
size: few
length: 14
CDR3: CASSSNGGSYEQYF
DNA: TGTGCCAGCAGTTCCAACGGGGGTTCCTACGAGCAGTACTTC

D: TRBD1
J: TRBJ1-2
V: TRBV7-8
size: few
length: 14
CDR3: CASSSDRVNYGYTF
DNA: TGTGCCAGCAGCTCCGACAGGGTCAACTATGGCTACACCTTC

D: TRBD1
J: TRBJ1-1
V: TRBV9
size: few
length: 14
CDR3: CASSPWTGNTEAFF
DNA: TGTGCCAGCAGCCCTTGGACAGGGAACACTGAAGCTTTCTTT

D: .
J: TRBJ2-1
V: TRBV28
size: .
length: 14
CDR3: CASSLAGPYNEQFF
DNA: TGTGCCAGCAGTTTAGCGGGGCCTTACAATGAGCAGTTCTTC

D: .
J: TRBJ1-4
V: TRBV30
size: .
length: 13
CDR3: CAWNPFVGEKLFF
DNA: TGTGCCTGGAATCCGTTTGTCGGTGAAAAACTGTTTTTT

D: TRBD2
J: TRBJ2-5
V: TRBV30
size: few
length: 16
CDR3: CAWSLPGGGPQETQYF
DNA: TGTGCCTGGAGCCTACCCGGGGGGGGGCCCCAAGAGACCCAGTACTTC

D: TRBD1
J: TRBJ2-5
V: TRBV11-2
size: few
length: 13
CDR3: CASSRDRQETQYF
DNA: TGTGCCAGCAGCCGGGACAGACAAGAGACCCAGTACTTC

D: .
J: TRBJ2-5
V: TRBV4-3
size: .
length: 11
CDR3: CASSGGETQYF
DNA: TGCGCCAGCAGCGGGGGGGAGACCCAGTACTTC

D: .
J: TRBJ2-3
V: TRBV14
size: few
length: 17
CDR3: CASSQDFGTPRTDTQYF
DNA: TGTGCCAGCAGCCAAGATTTCGGGACACCTCGGACAGATACGCAGTATTTT

D: .
J: TRBJ2-1
V: TRBV6-1
size: .
length: 13
CDR3: CASSQQGSNEQFF
DNA: TGTGCCAGCAGCCAACAGGGTTCGAATGAGCAGTTCTTC

D: .
J: TRBJ2-7
V: TRBV7-9
size: few
length: 13
CDR3: CASSLTDSYEQYF
DNA: TGTGCCAGCAGCTTGACAGATTCCTACGAGCAGTACTTC

D: TRBD1
J: TRBJ1-1
V: TRBV30
size: .
length: 12
CDR3: CAWNLGQGIHRF
DNA: TGTGCCTGGAACCTCGGACAGGGGATTCACAGATTT

D: .
J: TRBJ2-7
V: TRBV18
size: few
length: 13
CDR3: CASSHRDPYEQYF
DNA: TGTGCCAGCTCGCACAGGGACCCCTACGAGCAGTACTTC

D: .
J: TRBJ1-2
V: TRBV7-8
size: few
length: 12
CDR3: CASSPHSYGYTF
DNA: TGTGCCAGCAGTCCCCACTCGTATGGCTACACCTTC

D: .
J: TRBJ2-3
V: TRBV9
size: .
length: 14
CDR3: CASSKRASTDTQYF
DNA: TGTGCCAGCAGCAAGAGAGCAAGCACAGATACGCAGTATTTT

D: .
J: TRBJ1-2
V: TRBV25-1
size: .
length: 13
CDR3: CASSERQNYGYTF
DNA: TGTGCCAGCAGTGAACGACAGAACTATGGCTACACCTTC

D: .
J: TRBJ2-3
V: TRBV7-2
size: few
length: 15
CDR3: CASSLARGSGDTQYF
DNA: TGTGCCAGCAGCTTAGCGAGGGGGAGTGGAGATACGCAGTATTTT

D: TRBD1
J: TRBJ2-1
V: TRBV11-2
size: few
length: 15
CDR3: CASSLGTGFYNEQFF
DNA: TGTGCCAGCAGCTTAGGGACAGGTTTCTACAATGAGCAGTTCTTC

D: TRBD1
J: TRBJ2-4
V: TRBV5-4
size: .
length: 13
CDR3: CASSVYRGPIQYF
DNA: TGTGCCAGCAGCGTCTACAGGGGGCCCATTCAGTACTTC

D: .
J: TRBJ2-3
V: TRBV9
size: .
length: 17
CDR3: CASSPSRSRGYGDTQYF
DNA: TGTGCCAGCAGCCCCAGCCGCAGCAGGGGATATGGAGATACGCAGTATTTT